A selection of T cell receptor beta chains follows, all from one sample in a study of blood T cell repertoires in COVID-19. This table comes from immunoSEQ multiplex PCR, and its TCRdb copy is limited to in-frame clones, with some not included. The profile shows roughly 150,000 clones, around 85% of them singletons. Sequencing was done on a sample of peripheral blood. Every receptor here comes from a man older than 75 with COVID-19, enrolled during active disease. Each CDR3 is given with its conserved first and last residue. A D gene is named only where the DNA matches it firmly. Rows may omit the clone size; those that give it use once, few, many or a size class.

>TRBD1|TRBJ1-5|TRBV7-2|15|NA
CASSSTGLSNQPQHF
TGTGCCAGCAGCTCGACAGGGTTGAGCAATCAGCCCCAGCATTTT
>NA|TRBJ1-2|TRBV7-2|13|NA
CASSPRDTYGYTF
TGTGCCAGCAGCCCCCGGGACACCTATGGCTACACCTTC
>NA|TRBJ1-5|TRBV19|15|NA
CASKGGQWGNQPQHF
TGTGCCAGTAAGGGTGGACAGTGGGGCAATCAGCCCCAGCATTTT
>NA|TRBJ1-5|TRBV28|14|once
CASSLRDTDQPQHF
TGTGCCAGCAGTTTACGGGACACCGATCAGCCCCAGCATTTT
>NA|TRBJ1-3|TRBV5-1|16|NA
CASSLASGFSGNTIYF
TGCGCCAGCAGCTTGGCATCAGGGTTCTCTGGAAACACCATATATTTT
>NA|TRBJ2-5|TRBV2|14|NA
CASSGGQNQETQYF
TGTGCCAGCAGTGGAGGACAGAACCAAGAGACCCAGTACTTC
>TRBD2|TRBJ2-7|TRBV5-4|13|once
CASGSGVTYEQYF
TGTGCCAGCGGTAGCGGGGTTACCTACGAGCAGTACTTC
>NA|TRBJ1-3|TRBV4-1|17|NA
CASSPLSTGMVENTIYF
TGCGCCAGCAGCCCTCTCTCGACGGGGATGGTGGAAAACACCATATATTTT
>TRBD2|TRBJ2-7|TRBV4-3|16|NA
CASSQGLAGSTYEQYF
TGCGCCAGCAGCCAAGGACTAGCGGGGTCCACCTACGAGCAGTACTTC
>TRBD1|TRBJ1-1|TRBV7-3|14|few
CASSRDRGEGEAFF
TGTGCCAGCAGCCGGGACAGGGGTGAGGGTGAAGCTTTCTTT
>NA|TRBJ1-2|TRBV5-5|16|NA
CASSPGVGQGSYGYTF
TGTGCCAGCAGCCCCGGAGTGGGGCAGGGAAGCTATGGCTACACCTTC
>NA|TRBJ1-2|TRBV6-1|13|once
CASSEAGADGYTF
TGTGCCAGCAGTGAAGCGGGAGCCGACGGCTACACCTTC
>NA|TRBJ1-1|TRBV12-3/TRBV12-4|13|NA
CASTLWPRTEAFF
TGTGCCAGCACCCTCTGGCCTCGCACTGAAGCTTTCTTT
>TRBD1|TRBJ1-5|TRBV12-5|15|NA
CASGLGTGGSQPQHF
TGTGCTAGTGGCCTGGGGACAGGGGGCTCTCAGCCCCAGCATTTT
>NA|TRBJ1-1|TRBV3-1/TRBV3-2|14|NA
CASSQTGGNTEAFF
TGTGCCAGCAGCCAAACGGGGGGGAACACTGAAGCTTTCTTT
>TRBD1|TRBJ2-7|TRBV19|17|NA
CASSIPGQGASPYEQYF
TGTGCCAGTAGTATCCCGGGACAGGGGGCGAGTCCCTACGAGCAGTACTTC
>NA|TRBJ2-2|TRBV11-2|14|NA
CASSVQQGLGELFF
TGTGCCAGCAGCGTACAACAGGGCCTCGGGGAGCTGTTTTTT
>NA|TRBJ1-4|TRBV6-1|14|NA
CASSERSGNEKLFF
TGTGCCAGCAGTGAGAGGTCGGGGAATGAAAAACTGTTTTTT
>NA|TRBJ1-6|TRBV3-1/TRBV3-2|13|NA
CASSPGQGSPLHF
TGTGCCAGCAGCCCTGGGCAGGGGTCACCCCTCCACTTT
>TRBD1|TRBJ1-2|TRBV27|15|NA
CASSLTGQPFYGYTF
TGTGCCAGCAGTTTAACGGGACAGCCATTCTATGGCTACACCTTC
>TRBD1|TRBJ1-6|TRBV10-3|12|NA
CAIGTGDSPLHF
TGTGCCATCGGGACAGGGGATTCACCCCTCCACTTT
>NA|TRBJ1-2|TRBV19|16|NA
CASSIDRGLKGYGYTF
TGTGCCAGTAGTATAGATCGGGGATTAAAAGGCTATGGCTACACCTTC
>NA|TRBJ2-5|TRBV6-1|13|NA
CASSEEGWKTQYF
TGTGCCAGCAGTGAGGAGGGGTGGAAGACCCAGTACTTC
>NA|TRBJ1-3|TRBV5-5|17|NA
CASSPFGREAPGNTIYF
TGTGCCAGCAGCCCCTTCGGAAGGGAGGCACCCGGAAACACCATATATTTT
>NA|TRBJ2-1|TRBV6-4|13|NA
CASSPGLRDEQFF
TGTGCCAGCAGTCCCGGACTGCGTGATGAGCAGTTCTTC
>NA|TRBJ2-7|TRBV6-2/TRBV6-3|16|NA
CASSRPQLQGFYEQYF
TGTGCCAGCAGTCGGCCACAACTACAGGGTTTCTACGAGCAGTACTTC
>TRBD1|TRBJ1-2|TRBV6-5|14|NA
CASSRGQGFSGYTF
TGTGCCAGCAGTAGGGGACAGGGGTTTTCTGGCTACACCTTC
>NA|TRBJ1-2|TRBV6-2/TRBV6-3|11|NA
CASSQGQLPTF
TGTGCCAGCAGCCAAGGACAGCTACCCACCTTC
>NA|TRBJ2-5|TRBV7-2|14|NA
CASSGRTRRETQYF
TGTGCCAGCAGCGGAAGGACACGGCGAGAGACCCAGTACTTC
>NA|TRBJ2-2|TRBV7-3|13|NA
CASSTQGSGELFF
TGTGCCAGCAGCACGCAGGGTTCCGGGGAGCTGTTTTTT
>NA|TRBJ2-7|TRBV25-1|16|NA
CATAPTGAWGAYEQYF
TGTGCCACCGCCCCTACGGGAGCGTGGGGAGCCTACGAGCAGTACTTC
>NA|TRBJ2-3|TRBV29-1|13|NA
CSAEGGSTDTQYF
TGCAGTGCAGAAGGGGGTAGCACAGATACGCAGTATTTT
>TRBD1|TRBJ1-1|TRBV6-5|13|NA
CASQRQGNTEAFF
TGTGCCAGTCAGAGACAGGGGAACACTGAAGCTTTCTTT
>TRBD2|TRBJ2-3|TRBV2|15|once
CASFERGGLADTQYF
TGTGCCAGCTTTGAGCGGGGGGGCCTCGCAGATACGCAGTATTTT
>TRBD1|TRBJ2-7|TRBV11-3|13|NA
CASSFTGAGEQYF
TGTGCCAGCAGCTTCACAGGGGCTGGCGAGCAGTACTTC
>NA|TRBJ1-4|TRBV4-1|16|NA
CASSQGGRPRPGELFF
TGCGCCAGCAGCCAAGGAGGGAGACCGAGGCCCGGAGAACTGTTTTTT
>NA|TRBJ1-2|TRBV10-3|14|once
CAISLDSLNYGYTF
TGTGCCATCAGCCTGGACAGCCTTAACTATGGCTACACCTTC
>TRBD2|TRBJ2-1|TRBV5-1|14|NA
CATRGAGGRNEQFF
TGCGCCACCAGAGGGGCGGGGGGTAGGAATGAGCAGTTCTTC
>NA|TRBJ1-3|TRBV6-5|14|few
CASSSTGSRNTIYF
TGTGCCAGCAGTTCCACAGGTTCCCGAAACACCATATATTTT
>NA|TRBJ1-1|TRBV7-2|15|NA
CASSPQGLPIPEAFF
TGTGCCAGCAGCCCCCAGGGGCTCCCTATTCCTGAAGCTTTCTTT
>TRBD1|TRBJ1-1|TRBV29-1|15|NA
CSVEARQGTNTEAFF
TGCAGCGTTGAAGCGAGACAGGGGACAAACACTGAAGCTTTCTTT
>TRBD2|TRBJ2-7|TRBV2|16|NA
CASSEGLAGISYEQYF
TGTGCCAGCAGTGAAGGGCTAGCGGGGATCTCCTACGAGCAGTACTTC
>NA|TRBJ1-4|TRBV12-5|12|NA
CASGLSAGKLFF
TGTGCTAGTGGTTTGTCGGCGGGGAAACTGTTTTTT